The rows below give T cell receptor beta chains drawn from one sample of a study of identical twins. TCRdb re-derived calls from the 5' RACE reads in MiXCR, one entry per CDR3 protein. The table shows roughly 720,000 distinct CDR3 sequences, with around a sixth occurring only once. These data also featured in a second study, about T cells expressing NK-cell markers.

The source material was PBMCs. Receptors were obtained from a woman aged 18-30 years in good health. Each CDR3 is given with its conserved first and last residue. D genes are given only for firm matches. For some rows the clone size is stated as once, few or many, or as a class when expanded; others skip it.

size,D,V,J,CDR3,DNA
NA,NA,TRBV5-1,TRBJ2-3,CASSLHPSASTDTQYF,TGCGCCAGCAGCCTCCACCCTAGCGCTAGCACAGATACGCAGTATTTT
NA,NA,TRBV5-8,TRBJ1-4,CAIGPRLAGGNEKLFF,TGTGCCATCGGACCCAGACTAGCGGGGGGGAATGAAAAACTGTTTTTT
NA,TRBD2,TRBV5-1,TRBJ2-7,CASSRAPLAGGPYEQYF,TGCGCCAGCAGCCGTGCCCCATTGGCGGGAGGGCCCTACGAGCAGTACTTC
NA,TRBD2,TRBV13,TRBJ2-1,CASSWPSGRANEQFF,TGTGCCAGCAGCTGGCCTAGCGGGAGGGCCAATGAGCAGTTCTTC
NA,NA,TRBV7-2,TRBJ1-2,CASSSVPAAGAYGYTF,TGTGCCAGCAGCTCCGTCCCCGCCGCAGGGGCCTATGGCTACACCTTC
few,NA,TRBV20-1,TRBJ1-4,CSARTLEKLFF,TGCAGTGCCCGGACCCTTGAAAAACTGTTTTTT
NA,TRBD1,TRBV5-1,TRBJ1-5,CASSLGTGYNQPQHF,TGCGCCAGCAGCTTGGGGACAGGTTATAATCAGCCCCAGCATTTT
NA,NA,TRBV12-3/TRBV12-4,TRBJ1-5,CASSSLRQPQHF,TGTGCCAGCAGTTCGCTCCGACAGCCCCAGCATTTT
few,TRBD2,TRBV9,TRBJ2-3,CASSVRTSGGPGTQYF,TGTGCCAGCAGCGTTCGGACTAGCGGGGGACCTGGAACGCAGTATTTT
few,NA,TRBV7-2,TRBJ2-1,CASSLYRESNEQFF,TGTGCCAGCAGCTTATACCGGGAGTCGAATGAGCAGTTCTTC
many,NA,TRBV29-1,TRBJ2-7,CSVGTAFAYEQYF,TGCAGCGTTGGGACAGCCTTCGCCTACGAGCAGTACTTC
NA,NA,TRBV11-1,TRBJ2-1,CASSSYGIAYNEQFF,TGTGCCAGCAGCTCTTACGGAATAGCCTACAATGAGCAGTTCTTC
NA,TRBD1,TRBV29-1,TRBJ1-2,CSVVAQTGYGYTF,TGCAGCGTTGTTGCCCAGACAGGGTATGGCTACACCTTC
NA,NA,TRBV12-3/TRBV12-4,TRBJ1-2,CASSPNTGRFYGYTF,TGTGCCAGCAGCCCTAACACAGGGAGGTTTTATGGCTACACCTTC
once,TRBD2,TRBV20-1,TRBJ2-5,CSANLIAGDQETQYF,TGCAGTGCCAATCTTATAGCGGGGGACCAAGAGACCCAGTACTTC
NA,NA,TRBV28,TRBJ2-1,CASSFWRAEQFF,TGTGCCAGCAGTTTCTGGCGGGCTGAGCAGTTCTTC
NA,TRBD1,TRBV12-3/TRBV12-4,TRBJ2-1,CASSPETGYEQFF,TGTGCCAGCAGTCCCGAGACAGGGTATGAGCAGTTCTTC
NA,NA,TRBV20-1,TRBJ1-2,CSATDRWYGYTF,TGCAGTGCTACTGACAGGTGGTATGGCTACACCTTC
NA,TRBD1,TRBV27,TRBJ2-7,CASSLRSGQGLAYEQYF,TGTGCCAGCAGTTTACGCTCAGGACAGGGCCTAGCCTACGAGCAGTACTTC
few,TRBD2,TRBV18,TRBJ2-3,CASSRTSGEVGDTQYF,TGTGCCAGCTCAAGAACTAGCGGGGAGGTTGGAGATACGCAGTATTTT
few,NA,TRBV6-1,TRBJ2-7,CASSERGGAYEQYF,TGTGCCAGCAGTGAAAGGGGCGGCGCCTACGAGCAGTACTTC
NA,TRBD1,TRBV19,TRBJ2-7,CATWDRRTYEQYF,TGTGCCACCTGGGACAGGCGAACCTACGAGCAGTACTTC
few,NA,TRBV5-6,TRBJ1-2,CASSLGEGPDTF,TGTGCCAGCAGCTTGGGAGAGGGGCCGGACACCTTC
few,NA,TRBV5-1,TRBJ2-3,CASSLDQSTDTQYF,TGTGCCAGCAGCTTGGATCAGAGCACAGATACGCAGTATTTT
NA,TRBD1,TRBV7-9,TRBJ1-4,CASSVTGDSNEKLFF,TGTGCCAGCAGCGTCACAGGGGACTCGAATGAAAAACTGTTTTTT
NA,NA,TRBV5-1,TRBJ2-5,CASSLKQDQETQYF,TGCGCCAGCAGCTTGAAACAGGACCAAGAGACCCAGTACTTC
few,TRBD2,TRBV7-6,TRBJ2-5,CASSLLSGSQETQYF,TGTGCCAGCAGCTTACTTAGCGGGAGTCAAGAGACCCAGTACTTC
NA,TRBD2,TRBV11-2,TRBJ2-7,CASSTLSGKSYEQYF,TGTGCCAGCAGCACCCTTAGCGGGAAATCCTACGAGCAGTACTTC
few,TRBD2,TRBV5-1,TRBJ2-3,CASSLNSGSTDTQYF,TGCGCCAGCAGCCTTAATAGCGGGAGTACAGATACGCAGTATTTT
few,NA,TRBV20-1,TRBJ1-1,CSARVTGRLGTEAFF,TGCAGTGCTAGAGTCACAGGGCGGCTGGGCACTGAAGCTTTCTTT
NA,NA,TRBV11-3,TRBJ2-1,CASSQTDEQFF,TGTGCCAGCAGCCAAACGGATGAGCAGTTCTTC
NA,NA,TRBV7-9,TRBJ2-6,CASSLWGRSSGANVLTF,TGTGCCAGCAGCTTATGGGGACGTAGCTCTGGGGCCAACGTCCTGACTTTC
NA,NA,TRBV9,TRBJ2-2,CASEGATGELFF,TGTGCCAGCGAAGGGGCCACCGGGGAGCTGTTTTTT
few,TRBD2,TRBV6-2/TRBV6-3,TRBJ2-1,CASSVLSGRVYYNEQFF,TGTGCCAGCAGCGTACTTAGCGGGAGAGTCTACTACAATGAGCAGTTCTTC
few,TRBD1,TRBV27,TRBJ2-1,CASSGTGEHNEQFF,TGTGCCAGCAGTGGGACAGGAGAGCACAATGAGCAGTTCTTC
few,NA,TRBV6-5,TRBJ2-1,CASSYPPTYNEQFF,TGTGCCAGCAGTTACCCCCCCACCTACAATGAGCAGTTCTTC
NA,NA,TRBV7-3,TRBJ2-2,CASSLGTHTGELFF,TGTGCCAGCAGCTTGGGGACACACACCGGGGAGCTGTTTTTT
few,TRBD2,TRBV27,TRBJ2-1,CASSPPSGPRNEQFF,TGTGCCAGCAGTCCTCCTAGCGGGCCGAGGAATGAGCAGTTCTTC
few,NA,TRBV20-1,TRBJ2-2,CSASGGVTGELFF,TGCAGTGCTAGTGGTGGCGTCACCGGGGAGCTGTTTTTT
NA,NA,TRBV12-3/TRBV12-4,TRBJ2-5,CASSYTGMETQYF,TGTGCCAGCAGCTATACAGGGATGGAGACCCAGTACTTC
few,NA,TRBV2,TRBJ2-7,CASRTDSYEQYF,TGTGCCAGCCGTACGGACTCCTACGAGCAGTACTTC
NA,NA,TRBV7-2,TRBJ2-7,CASSFGRGPTYEQYF,TGTGCCAGCAGCTTTGGGCGGGGGCCGACCTACGAGCAGTACTTC
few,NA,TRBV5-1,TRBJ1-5,CASSSEGQIGQPQHF,TGCGCCAGCAGCTCCGAAGGGCAAATAGGTCAGCCCCAGCATTTT
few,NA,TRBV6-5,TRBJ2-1,CASSSQSGKQFF,TGTGCCAGCAGTTCCCAGTCCGGGAAGCAGTTCTTC
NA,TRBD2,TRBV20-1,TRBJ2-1,CSARDLTGGSYNEQFF,TGCAGTGCTAGAGATTTAACGGGGGGCTCCTACAATGAGCAGTTCTTC